Following are 5 T cell receptor beta chains from one sample sequenced in a study of shared T cell receptors in the human thymus. Using immunoSEQ multiplex PCR, the repertoire was profiled, and TCRdb retains in-frame clones only, with some absent. The sample gives 500,000 to 850,000 clones, approximately 89% of which show up once; approximately 0.0097% is in the top ten. The data also belong to a second study, concerning human thymus T cells.

The sample taken for sequencing was thymocytes. Receptors were obtained from a boy younger than two with a congenital heart defect.

The V call is TRBV28, the J call TRBJ1-1; a possible D gene is TRBD1 (5 bases). Germline lookup yields CDR1 MDHEN and CDR2 SYDVKM. CDR3 length: 17 residues. Trimming left V 3 bases short and J 1 base short, with 18 bases between. CDR3 residues: CASSLGGVWMENTEAFF. Written as DNA, the CDR3 is TGTGCCAGCAGTTTGGGGGGGGTCTGGATGGAGAACACTGAAGCTTTCTTT.

The chain recombines TRBV11-2 with TRBJ2-7; D unresolved. From germline, CDR1 is SGHAT and CDR2 FQNNGV. The CDR3 is 16 amino acids. V was cut by 0 bases and J by 0 bases, with 12 bases left in between. The CDR3, as DNA: TGTGCCAGCAGCTTAGACGTCGTGGGCAGCTCCTACGAGCAGTACTTC. As protein: CASSLDVVGSSYEQYF.

This clone showed up just once. The chain couples TRBV20-1 to TRBJ1-1; perhaps TRBD1 as D (5 bases). The CDR3 length is 9 residues. Deletions cut 8 bases from V and 11 bases from J, with 12 bases between. CDR1 DFQATT and CDR2 SNEGSKA come from the germline V gene (reference sequence). For the CDR3, the DNA is TGCAGTCCCCCGGGGGGGGCTTTCTTT. Encoded protein: CSPPGGAFF.

The genes are TRBV7-2 and TRBJ2-7, with D maybe TRBD2 (5 bases). The germline V gene has CDR1 SGHTA and CDR2 FQGNSA. V lost 5 bases and J lost 3, with 14 bases in between. The CDR3 spans 14 residues. For the CDR3, the DNA is TGTGCCAGCAGCCCCGCGGGCAAAGACTACGAGCAGTACTTC. Amino acid sequence: CASSPAGKDYEQYF.

V is TRBV27 and J is TRBJ1-4; possible D gene TRBD1, 5 bases. Germline values: CDR1 MNHEY, CDR2 SMNVEV (reference sequence). Deletions cut 6 bases from V and 6 bases from J, with 14 bases between. The CDR3 spans 14 residues. The CDR3 sequence is CASRSRVEYEKLFF. The CDR3 DNA sequence: TGTGCCAGCAGAAGCAGGGTGGAGTATGAAAAACTGTTTTTT.